These 10 T cell receptor beta chains were sequenced from one sample in a study of T cell responses to AZD1222 COVID-19 vaccine. Sequencing used immunoSEQ multiplex PCR; TCRdb keeps in-frame clones, though not all of them. The table records around 50,000 clones, roughly 80% of them present only once. Material: peripheral blood, obtained on day 0 of AZD1222 vaccination. All receptors derive from an adult in good health.

The CDR3 coding sequence is TGTGCCAGCAGCAGCATCACCAGGGGGATTAAGTACGAGCAGTACTTC. This gives the protein CASSSITRGIKYEQYF. This chain joins TRBV3-1 (or the pseudogene TRBV3-2) and TRBJ2-7, with 7 bases that match TRBD1. The V gene's germline CDR1 is LGHDT and CDR2 YNNKEL (reference sequence). CDR3 size: 16 residues. V shed 5 bases, J shed 4 bases, and the junction held 14 bases outside the gene matches.

The rearrangement joins TRBV18 to TRBJ1-5, with D perhaps TRBD1 (6 bases). The CDR3 extends over 14 amino acids. Germline CDR1 is KGHSH and CDR2 is LQKENI. V dropped 6 bases and J dropped 3 bases, with 12 bases sitting between them. The CDR3 reads CASSRQAVNQPQHF. CDR3 bases: TGTGCCAGCTCTCGACAGGCGGTCAATCAGCCCCAGCATTTT.

The V and J genes are TRBV24-1 and TRBJ2-5; no clear D. From germline, CDR1 is KGHDR and CDR2 SFDVKD. The CDR3 loop spans 12 amino acids. V gave up 4 bases and J gave up 5 bases, with 7 bases separating them. The CDR3 bases are TGTGCCACCAGTGAAGCTGGCGAGACCCAGTACTTC. It yields the protein CATSEAGETQYF.

CDR3 loop: CASRTQPGTNEKLFF. The CDR3 region has the DNA TGTGCCAGCAGGACACAACCAGGCACTAATGAAAAACTGTTTTTT. The chain has TRBV2 and TRBJ1-4, with no clear D. Trimming cost V 6 bases and J 2 bases, with 13 bases left between them. The CDR3 extends over 15 amino acids. The germline V gene encodes CDR1 SNHLY and CDR2 FYNNEI.

This clone was seen only once. V usage is TRBV12-3 or TRBV12-4 and J usage is TRBJ1-5; 8 bases are shared with TRBD1. This CDR3 comprises 13 residues. V lost 5 bases, J lost 6 bases, and 3 bases stayed unmatched. The CDR3 is CASSQQGAQPQHF. The CDR3 DNA reads as TGTGCCAGCAGTCAGCAGGGGGCTCAGCCCCAGCATTTT.

The chain joins TRBV7-9 to TRBJ2-1; D tentatively reads TRBD1 or TRBD2 (5 bases each). Trimming cost V 5 bases and J 5 bases, with 16 bases left between them. The CDR3 totals 15 residues. From germline, CDR1 is SEHNR and CDR2 FQNEAQ (reference sequence). The chain's CDR3 is CASSRGVGRNNEQFF. The DNA for the CDR3 is TGTGCCAGCAGCCGAGGGGTTGGTAGGAACAATGAGCAGTTCTTC. Full variable domain (missing parts from reference TRBV7-9 and TRBJ2-1): DTGVSQNPRHKITKRGQNVTFRCDPISEHNRLYWYRQTLGQGPEFLTYFQNEAQLEKSRLLSDRFSAERPKGSFSTLEIQRTEQGDSAMYLCASSRGVGRNNEQFFGPGTRLTVL.

The rearrangement uses TRBV29-1 and TRBJ1-1; D gene uncertain. This CDR3 spans 14 amino acids. The V end was cut by 4 bases, the J end by 1 base, with 13 bases between. Looked up from germline, CDR1 is SQVTM and CDR2 is ANQGSEA. The CDR3 nucleotides read TGCAGCGTTGTAAGGGCGACCCGGAACACTGAAGCTTTCTTT. Protein: CSVVRATRNTEAFF.

The rearrangement joins TRBV29-1 to TRBJ1-3; the D gene is possibly TRBD1 (5 bases). This CDR3 spans 12 amino acids. V lost 7 bases to trimming and J lost 3 bases, with 10 bases between them. Germline CDR1 is SQVTM and CDR2 is ANQGSEA. For the CDR3, the DNA is TGCAGCGCCGGGACCCTTGGAAACACCATATATTTT. Translating it yields CSAGTLGNTIYF. The whole variable domain, remainder taken from reference TRBV29-1 and TRBJ1-3, is SAVISQKPSRDICQRGTSLTIQCQVDSQVTMMFWYRQQPGQSLTLIATANQGSEATYESGFVIDKFPISRPNLTFSTLTVSNMSPEDSSIYLCSAGTLGNTIYFGEGSWLTVV.

The genes are TRBV7-9 and TRBJ2-4; 8 positions match TRBD1. With V trimmed by 5 bases and J by 8 bases, 11 bases remained unmatched. The CDR3 contains 15 residues. Germline V gives CDR1 SEHNR, CDR2 FQNEAQ (reference sequence). The CDR3 sequence: CASSQVGQGAYIQYF. The DNA of the CDR3 is TGTGCCAGCAGCCAAGTTGGGCAGGGGGCTTACATTCAGTACTTC.

The chain is built from TRBV19 and TRBJ2-2; D tentatively reads TRBD1 or TRBD2 (6 bases each). Germline assignment: CDR1 LNHDA and CDR2 SQIVND (reference sequence). V lost 3 bases, J lost 4 bases, and 9 bases lay in between. The CDR3 has 14 amino acids. For the CDR3, the DNA is TGTGCCAGTAGTATGAAGGGGGGCACCGGGGAGCTGTTTTTT. Encoded protein: CASSMKGGTGELFF.